This T cell receptor beta chain is from a study of CD8 T cells in Susac syndrome. CDR3 length: 19 residues. Germline V CDR1 and CDR2: LGHNA, YSLEER. The V segment lost 0 bases and the J segment 8 bases; nucleotides outside the gene matches: 12. RNA totalling roughly 0.45 to 1 ug underwent reverse transcription with random hexamers. TCRdb re-called the immunoSEQ multiplex PCR reads with MiXCR, one entry per CDR3 protein. The data show 120,000 to 150,000 distinct CDR3 sequences, approximately 93% seen once. The sequencing sample was made of CD8+ T cells from PBMCs. The gene calls are TRBV4-3 and TRBJ2-1; 14 bases align to TRBD2. This TCR derives from a human donor in good health. In DNA form, the CDR3 reads TGCGCCAGCAGCCAAGAGGGGAGGGGACTAGCGGGAGTTCGCGATGAGCAGTTCTTC. It is translated as CASSQEGRGLAGVRDEQFF.